The rows below give T cell receptor beta chains drawn from one sample of a study of OX40 agonist ivuxolimab in advanced cancers. Sequenced by immunoSEQ multiplex PCR; TCRdb stores in-frame clones only, minus some. Of approximately 58,000 clones in the sample, over 75% were seen once. The sample consisted of CD4+ or CD8+ T cells sorted from blood, taken in a trial of the OX40 agonist ivuxolimab. Receptor source: an adult with an advanced solid tumor such as melanoma, head and neck, liver or kidney cancer. CDR3s include the opening cysteine and the closing phenylalanine or tryptophan. D genes are given only for firm matches. Not all rows give a size; the values are once, few, many and, for expanded clones, a class.

v_gene	j_gene	d_gene	abundance	CDR3nt	CDR3aa
TRBV21-1	TRBJ1-4	-	-	TGTGCCAGCAGCAAAGCGCGTCAGGGGGCTGAAAAACTGTTTTTT	CASSKARQGAEKLFF
TRBV2	TRBJ2-5	TRBD1	-	TGTGCCAGCAGTGTTCGACAGGGTGGGGAGACCCAGTACTTC	CASSVRQGGETQYF
TRBV5-6	TRBJ2-3	-	-	TGTGCCAGCAGCTTGGGTGCAGGGAGCACAGATACGCAGTATTTT	CASSLGAGSTDTQYF
TRBV28	TRBJ2-6	-	-	TGTGCCAGCAGTTTACTTCAGGGCACCGCGGGGGCCAACGTCCTGACTTTC	CASSLLQGTAGANVLTF
TRBV5-4	TRBJ1-2	-	-	TGTGCCAGCAGCTCGGAGGCCTATGGCTACACCTTC	CASSSEAYGYTF
TRBV28	TRBJ2-5	-	-	TGTGCCAGCAGTTTAACGACGGTGGAGACCCAGTACTTC	CASSLTTVETQYF
TRBV10-1	TRBJ2-2	-	-	TGCGCCAGCAGTGACACGAACACCGGGGAGCTGTTTTTT	CASSDTNTGELFF
TRBV7-9	TRBJ2-5	-	-	TGTGCCAGCAGCTTAGCACCACAGGGTCGGGAGACCCAGTACTTC	CASSLAPQGRETQYF
TRBV29-1	TRBJ2-3	-	-	TGCAGCGTCTTGGGACGGGGGCTCACAGATACGCAGTATTTT	CSVLGRGLTDTQYF
TRBV5-4	TRBJ2-5	-	-	TGTGCCAGCAGCTTGGGGCAGGCCAACCAAGAGACCCAGTACTTC	CASSLGQANQETQYF
TRBV6-5	TRBJ2-3	TRBD2	-	TGTGCCAGCAGTTACTCGGCGGGGGGGCCCCAGTATTTT	CASSYSAGGPQYF
TRBV6-1	TRBJ2-5	-	-	TGTGCCAGCATCGGACCTGGACGACAGACCCAGTACTTC	CASIGPGRQTQYF
TRBV6-1	TRBJ2-7	TRBD1	-	TGTGCCAGCAGAATGACAGGGGGCGGGTACGAGCAGTACTTC	CASRMTGGGYEQYF
TRBV5-6	TRBJ2-7	TRBD1	-	TGTGCCAGCAGCTTGCTGGACAGGAGAACCTACGAGCAGTACTTC	CASSLLDRRTYEQYF
TRBV5-1	TRBJ1-4	TRBD1	-	TGCGCCAGCAGCTCTCGAGGGGACAGGGCCGAAAAACTGTTTTTT	CASSSRGDRAEKLFF
TRBV5-5	TRBJ1-5	-	few	TGTGCCAGCAGACGCGGGACGGGAGATCAGCCCCAGCATTTT	CASRRGTGDQPQHF
TRBV15	TRBJ2-7	TRBD2	-	TGTGCCACCAGCACCCAGCGGGGGATATACGAGCAGTACTTC	CATSTQRGIYEQYF
TRBV19	TRBJ1-6	TRBD1	-	TGTGCCAGTAACCACCGAAGTAGGACAGGGGCGAATTCACCCCTCCACTTT	CASNHRSRTGANSPLHF
TRBV28	TRBJ1-2	-	-	TGTGCCAGCAGTCCCCTATGGACACCCCATGGCTACACCTTC	CASSPLWTPHGYTF
TRBV9	TRBJ2-3	TRBD2	-	TGTGCCAGCAGCTTTCTTAGCGGGGGCGGAGATACGCAGTATTTT	CASSFLSGGGDTQYF
TRBV9	TRBJ2-2	-	-	TGTGCCAGCAGCGTAGGTTCCCTAGCGAGCACCGGGGAGCTGTTTTTT	CASSVGSLASTGELFF
TRBV2	TRBJ2-7	TRBD1	few	TGTGCCAGCATTACAGGGGGAGGCTACGAGCAGTACTTC	CASITGGGYEQYF
TRBV7-3	TRBJ2-7	-	few	TGTGCCAGCAGCTTATTTAGCCGGGGGAGCTCCTACGAGCAGTACTTC	CASSLFSRGSSYEQYF
TRBV12-5	TRBJ1-6	TRBD1	few	TGTGCTAGTGGTTTGGGGACAGGGCCAAATTCACCCCTCCACTTT	CASGLGTGPNSPLHF
TRBV4-1	TRBJ1-6	-	few	TGCGCCAGCAGCCAGGCGACGGTCCAGGGCGGTAATTCACCCCTCCACTTT	CASSQATVQGGNSPLHF
TRBV19	TRBJ1-3	-	-	TGTGCCAGTAGTATAAGGGGACCCGGAGGAAACACCATATATTTT	CASSIRGPGGNTIYF
TRBV6-1	TRBJ2-7	-	-	TGTGCCAGCAGTGAAGCTACCCTACTCTCATACGAGCAGTACTTC	CASSEATLLSYEQYF
TRBV4-1	TRBJ2-1	-	-	TGCGCCAGCAGCCAAGATAGTAACCGATTCAATGAGCAGTTCTTC	CASSQDSNRFNEQFF
TRBV2	TRBJ1-1	TRBD1	-	TGTGCCAGCAGGAAGGGACAGGGGTCGGGGGAAGCTTTCTTT	CASRKGQGSGEAFF
TRBV12-5	TRBJ1-1	-	-	TGTGCTAGTGGTTCCCCCGTGGGGCGGGGAATGAACACTGAAGCTTTCTTT	CASGSPVGRGMNTEAFF
TRBV10-2	TRBJ2-1	-	-	TGCGCCAGCAGTGAGTCGGTTCTCGCGGGGGCTCGCAATGAGCAGTTCTTC	CASSESVLAGARNEQFF
TRBV19	TRBJ1-4	-	-	TGTGCCAGTAGTTTGGCAGACCACGAAAAACTGTTTTTT	CASSLADHEKLFF
TRBV5-1	TRBJ2-2	-	-	TGCGCCACCAGCGCACTTAGCGACGGGGAGCTGTTTTTT	CATSALSDGELFF
TRBV7-2	TRBJ1-4	-	-	TGTGCCAGCAGCGGAGGGACCTCGTCTGAACTGTTTTTT	CASSGGTSSELFF
TRBV19	TRBJ1-4	-	few	TGTGCCAGTAGTATCCGGCAGAATGAAAAACTGTTTTTT	CASSIRQNEKLFF
TRBV6-1	TRBJ2-2	TRBD1	once	TGTGCCAGCATAGGACAGGTGAACACCGGGGAGCTGTTTTTT	CASIGQVNTGELFF
TRBV28	TRBJ2-7	TRBD1	once	TGTGCCAGCCTAACTCTGTCGACAGGGAAATACGAGCAGTACTTC	CASLTLSTGKYEQYF
TRBV5-1	TRBJ2-5	TRBD2	-	TGCGCCAGCAGCTTGGTAGCGGGGGCTGGAGAGACCCAGTACTTC	CASSLVAGAGETQYF
TRBV2	TRBJ2-3	-	-	TGTGCCAGCAGTGAAACGGGGACAGATACGCAGTATTTT	CASSETGTDTQYF
TRBV19	TRBJ1-3	-	-	TGTGCCAGTAGTATCGAAGACAGAGGGGGAAACACCATATATTTT	CASSIEDRGGNTIYF
TRBV6-1	TRBJ2-1	-	-	TGTGCCAGCAGTGAAGAGAGAAGGGATGGGCCCTACAATGAGCAGTTCTTC	CASSEERRDGPYNEQFF
TRBV20-1	TRBJ1-2	TRBD1	-	TGCAGTGCTGGAAGGACAGGGGGCTACACCTTC	CSAGRTGGYTF
TRBV5-1	TRBJ2-7	-	-	TGCGCCAGCAGCTTAACAGGTACCGTCTACGAGCAGTACTTC	CASSLTGTVYEQYF
TRBV28	TRBJ2-5	-	once	TGTGCCAGCAGTTCCCCAGGTGAATTGGGGAGAGAGACCCAGTACTTC	CASSSPGELGRETQYF
TRBV6-5	TRBJ2-7	TRBD1	-	TGTGCCAGCAGCGAGGGACAGGGGGTTACCGAGCAGTACTTC	CASSEGQGVTEQYF
TRBV5-4	TRBJ2-1	-	once	TGTGCCAGCAGCTTGAGAGAAGGTATCGATGAGCAGTTCTTC	CASSLREGIDEQFF
TRBV7-2	TRBJ1-1	-	-	TGTGCCAGCAGCTGGGACCACATGAACACTGAAGCTTTCTTT	CASSWDHMNTEAFF
TRBV28	TRBJ1-1	-	-	TGTGCCAGCAGGGGTTACACTGAAGCTTTCTTT	CASRGYTEAFF
TRBV6-5	TRBJ1-5	-	-	TGTGCCAGCAGTTACGAGGGGAACAATCAGCCCCAGCATTTT	CASSYEGNNQPQHF
TRBV5-4	TRBJ2-5	-	medium-sized	TGTGCCAGCACCCAACAGGGGAGGGTCACACAAGAGACCCAGTACTTC	CASTQQGRVTQETQYF
TRBV29-1	TRBJ1-2	TRBD1	-	TGCAGCACCCCATCGACAGGGGCCAGGGGCTACACCTTC	CSTPSTGARGYTF
TRBV10-3	TRBJ1-1	TRBD1	few	TGTGCCATCAGTGAGAGGGACAGGGTCACTGAAGCTTTCTTT	CAISERDRVTEAFF
TRBV5-1	TRBJ1-6	TRBD1	once	TGCGCCAGCAGCTTGGTACAGGGGCATAATTCACCCCTCCACTTT	CASSLVQGHNSPLHF